This record looks at one T cell receptor beta chain sequence and its context. This sample stems from a study of blood T cell repertoires in COVID-19. Clones were read by immunoSEQ multiplex PCR, and TCRdb kept only the in-frame ones, dropping some. The table shows about 230,000 clones, with 65% to 90% occurring only once. This CDR3 region has 13 residues. Trimming took 3 bases from V and 3 from J, leaving 9 bases between them. The germline gives CDR1 SGDLS, CDR2 YYNGEE. This receptor was taken from a man aged 50 to 60 with COVID-19, enrolled during active disease. The chain joins TRBV9 to TRBJ2-5, with D possibly TRBD1 on 6 matching bases. Sequences were obtained from peripheral blood. CDR3 sequence (DNA): TGTGCCAGCAGCGGCCGGGACAAAGAGACCCAGTACTTC. Protein product: CASSGRDKETQYF.